These 2 T cell receptor beta chains came from one sample sequenced in a study of T-cell reconstitution after alpha-beta-depleted transplantation in children. A TCRbeta library incorporating unique molecular identifiers was prepared. TCRdb re-derived calls from the PCR reads in MiXCR, one entry per CDR3 protein. Altogether hundreds of thousands of distinct CDR3 sequences are present, roughly 17% being singletons, with the ten largest covering around 41%. This specimen consisted of PBMCs, mostly from graft donor cells, obtained 360 days after TCRalphabeta/CD19-depleted stem cell transplant. These receptors all come from a male patient aged 2-15 years who had a stem cell transplant for acute lymphoblastic leukemia, so the T cells may come from the graft donor.

This rearrangement joins TRBV9 to TRBJ2-5; D not certain. V lost 4 bases and J lost 5, with 21 bases in between. Looked up from germline, CDR1 is SGDLS and CDR2 is YYNGEE. The CDR3 is made up of 16 amino acids. CDR3 sequence reads: CASSSRPGFDWETQYF. DNA for the CDR3: TGTGCCAGCAGCTCCAGGCCCGGGTTTGATTGGGAGACCCAGTACTTC. The full variable domain, in which reference TRBV9 and TRBJ2-5 provide the parts outside the CDR3, is DSGVTQTPKHLITATGQRVTLRCSPRSGDLSVYWYQQSLDQGLQFLIQYYNGEERAKGNILERFSAQQFPDLHSELNLSSLELGDSALYFCASSSRPGFDWETQYFGPGTRLLVL.

This clonotype was observed a few times. The V and J genes are TRBV29-1 and TRBJ1-1; 7 bases align to TRBD1. J lost 1 base, V lost 7 bases, and 0 bases had no gene match. The CDR3 contains 11 residues. Germline values: CDR1 SQVTM, CDR2 ANQGSEA. This chain's CDR3 is CSGTGNTEAFF. For the CDR3, the DNA is TGCAGCGGGACAGGGAACACTGAAGCTTTCTTT.